These T cell receptor beta chains were read from a single sample in a study of beta chain features in type 1 diabetes. Sequencing used immunoSEQ multiplex PCR; TCRdb keeps in-frame clones, though not all of them. The repertoire holds more than 110,000 clones, with 6.5% to 8.5% as singletons. The specimen sequenced was central memory CD4+ T cells from blood. All receptors come from a woman between 25 and 40 years old in good health. Both conserved end residues are part of each CDR3. D genes are given only for firm matches. Only some rows state a clone size, as once, few, many or a class for expanded clones.

v_call: TRBV4-3
j_call: TRBJ1-2
clone_size: NA
d_call: NA
cdr3_nt: TGCGCCAGCAGCCAATATCGGGACACCCGCTGGGATGGCTACACCTTC
cdr3_aa: CASSQYRDTRWDGYTF

v_call: TRBV4-3
j_call: TRBJ2-5
clone_size: few
d_call: TRBD2
cdr3_nt: TGCGCCAGCAGCCAAGATTGGATAGCGGGACGGGAGACCCAGTACTTC
cdr3_aa: CASSQDWIAGRETQYF

v_call: TRBV18
j_call: TRBJ2-7
clone_size: few
d_call: NA
cdr3_nt: TGTGCCAGCCAGGGGAAGGGGATCTCCTACGAGCAGTACTTC
cdr3_aa: CASQGKGISYEQYF

v_call: TRBV2
j_call: TRBJ1-5
clone_size: many
d_call: NA
cdr3_nt: TGTGCCAGCAGTGCGGAGGGCAATCAGCCCCAGCATTTT
cdr3_aa: CASSAEGNQPQHF

v_call: TRBV7-9
j_call: TRBJ1-3
clone_size: few
d_call: TRBD1
cdr3_nt: TGTGCCAGCCACGAGGGGGCTGCCGGAAACACCATATATTTT
cdr3_aa: CASHEGAAGNTIYF

v_call: TRBV28
j_call: TRBJ1-4
clone_size: NA
d_call: TRBD1
cdr3_nt: TGTGCCAGCAGTCTAAGCCGAGGACAGGTTGGAAATGAAAAACTGTTTTTT
cdr3_aa: CASSLSRGQVGNEKLFF

v_call: TRBV19
j_call: TRBJ2-1
clone_size: many
d_call: TRBD2
cdr3_nt: TGTGCCAGTAGTTCAAGGACTAGCGGGAAAAATGAGCAGTTCTTC
cdr3_aa: CASSSRTSGKNEQFF

v_call: TRBV7-3
j_call: TRBJ2-1
clone_size: NA
d_call: TRBD2
cdr3_nt: TGTGCCAGCAGGGCTTCTGGGACTAGCGGGCAGAATGAGCAGTTCTTC
cdr3_aa: CASRASGTSGQNEQFF

v_call: TRBV7-9
j_call: TRBJ2-7
clone_size: many
d_call: TRBD2
cdr3_nt: TGTGCCAGCAGCTCCCTAGCGGGAAACTCCTACGAGCAGTACTTC
cdr3_aa: CASSSLAGNSYEQYF

v_call: TRBV5-4
j_call: TRBJ1-1
clone_size: NA
d_call: NA
cdr3_nt: TGTGCCAGCAGACAGGGTGCGAACACTGAAGCTTTCTTT
cdr3_aa: CASRQGANTEAFF

v_call: TRBV9
j_call: TRBJ2-5
clone_size: few
d_call: NA
cdr3_nt: TGTGCCAGCAGCGCCGATTTCGGGACACCAAACCAAGAGACCCAGTACTTC
cdr3_aa: CASSADFGTPNQETQYF

v_call: TRBV5-5
j_call: TRBJ2-3
clone_size: few
d_call: TRBD2
cdr3_nt: TGTGCCAGCAGCTTCGTGGCGGGAGCATCGGATACGCAGTATTTT
cdr3_aa: CASSFVAGASDTQYF

v_call: TRBV18
j_call: TRBJ1-5
clone_size: NA
d_call: NA
cdr3_nt: TGTGCCAGCTCCCCAACCAGGGGTAGCAATCAGCCCCAGCATTTT
cdr3_aa: CASSPTRGSNQPQHF

v_call: TRBV5-6
j_call: TRBJ1-1
clone_size: few
d_call: TRBD1
cdr3_nt: TGTGCCAGCAGCTTGGTAGTCGGGAGACAGGGGGCAAGGGCTTTCTTT
cdr3_aa: CASSLVVGRQGARAFF

v_call: TRBV10-3
j_call: TRBJ2-7
clone_size: NA
d_call: NA
cdr3_nt: TGTGCCACCGCTACAGGGAGCGGATCCTACGAGCAGTACTTC
cdr3_aa: CATATGSGSYEQYF

v_call: TRBV7-3
j_call: TRBJ1-4
clone_size: NA
d_call: NA
cdr3_nt: TGTGCCAGCAGCTTAAGGCCAAATGAAAAACTGTTTTTT
cdr3_aa: CASSLRPNEKLFF

v_call: TRBV7-9
j_call: TRBJ1-1
clone_size: many
d_call: NA
cdr3_nt: TGTGCCAGCAGTCGAGGGGGTAACACTGAAGCTTTCTTT
cdr3_aa: CASSRGGNTEAFF

v_call: TRBV2
j_call: TRBJ2-5
clone_size: NA
d_call: TRBD2
cdr3_nt: TGTGCCAGCAGCGGACTAGCGGCACAAGAGACCCAGTACTTC
cdr3_aa: CASSGLAAQETQYF

v_call: TRBV9
j_call: TRBJ2-5
clone_size: NA
d_call: TRBD1
cdr3_nt: TGTGCCAGCAGCCCGCGACAGGGCCAAGAGACCCAGTACTTC
cdr3_aa: CASSPRQGQETQYF

v_call: TRBV5-4
j_call: TRBJ2-2
clone_size: NA
d_call: TRBD2
cdr3_nt: TGTGCCAGCAGCCTTGGACTAGCGGGAGTGAACGGGGAGCTGTTTTTT
cdr3_aa: CASSLGLAGVNGELFF

v_call: TRBV14
j_call: TRBJ2-3
clone_size: NA
d_call: TRBD2
cdr3_nt: TGTGCCAGCAGGCAATTAAAGCGGGATGGCACAGATACGCAGTATTTT
cdr3_aa: CASRQLKRDGTDTQYF

v_call: TRBV6-1
j_call: TRBJ1-1
clone_size: few
d_call: NA
cdr3_nt: TGTGCCAGCAGTTTTCAGGGGACGGGAACTGAAGCTTTCTTT
cdr3_aa: CASSFQGTGTEAFF

v_call: TRBV5-1
j_call: TRBJ2-7
clone_size: few
d_call: TRBD2
cdr3_nt: TGCGCCAGCAGCTTGGAGGGCGGGAGCCCCTACGAGCAGTACTTC
cdr3_aa: CASSLEGGSPYEQYF

v_call: TRBV11-1
j_call: TRBJ1-1
clone_size: few
d_call: TRBD1
cdr3_nt: TGTGCCAGCAGCACAACTGACAGGGCGCACACTGAAGCTTTCTTT
cdr3_aa: CASSTTDRAHTEAFF

v_call: TRBV7-8
j_call: TRBJ2-4
clone_size: many
d_call: NA
cdr3_nt: TGTGCCAGCAGCATGACTAGGCAAAACATTCAGTACTTC
cdr3_aa: CASSMTRQNIQYF

v_call: TRBV6-1
j_call: TRBJ2-6
clone_size: few
d_call: NA
cdr3_nt: TGTGCCAGCAGTGAACAGGGGCGCGGGGCCAACGTCCTGACTTTC
cdr3_aa: CASSEQGRGANVLTF

v_call: TRBV5-1
j_call: TRBJ1-2
clone_size: many
d_call: TRBD1
cdr3_nt: TGCGCCAGCACCCAGGGACAGGGGACATCTGGCTACACCTTC
cdr3_aa: CASTQGQGTSGYTF

v_call: TRBV2
j_call: TRBJ2-7
clone_size: few
d_call: TRBD1
cdr3_nt: TGTGCCAGCAGTGGTGAAGACAGGGGGAGTTACGAGCAGTACTTC
cdr3_aa: CASSGEDRGSYEQYF

v_call: TRBV29-1
j_call: TRBJ2-6
clone_size: many
d_call: TRBD2
cdr3_nt: TGCAGCGTTCGTACTAGCGGGGCTGGGGCCAACGTCCTGACTTTC
cdr3_aa: CSVRTSGAGANVLTF